This record looks at one TCR beta chain sequence and its context. This clone's antigen is unknown. One base away there is no much larger clone; base qualities are not given. The immunoSEQ multiplex PCR assay was used to generate TCR libraries, with TCR-beta and/or TCR-alpha/delta assays applied to each sample. The amplified TCR libraries were sequenced on the Illumina high-throughput platform. The authors' analysis ran thus. Clustering and dimensionality reduction relied on pairwise TCRdist distances among GMM-specific receptors from T cells that were either sorted ex vivo or expanded in vitro. Each clinical repertoire received a mean NN-distance score, defined as the average TCRdist to the nearest 10% of tetramer-positive reference sequences. GEM TCR motif frequency was calculated as the fraction of unique TCRs that matched known GEM sequences by V/J usage and CDR3 length. Linear discriminant analysis with leave-one-out cross-validation, implemented in scikit-learn, was used to classify active tuberculosis. Here the immuneACCESS table is served through TCRdb, limited to in-frame sequences with V and J called. Missing clones are a known gap in these copies; in checked studies unresolved V genes cover under half, and the rest lacks a known reason. V, J and clone size reflect that table, while D and trimming were determined from the DNA. Counted in this sample were 25,000 to 35,000 clones; more than 75% of them appeared once. About 5% of the sample goes to the ten largest clones.

Counted from cysteine to phenylalanine, this CDR3 has 15 amino acids. This entry keeps only the CDR3 DNA: 45 bases, framed from base 1. At the junction V is shortened by 4 bases and J by 4 bases; bases outside the gene matches: 3. Sequences MRHNA (CDR1) and SNTAGT (CDR2) are obtained from the germline V gene. The time point tag for this specimen amounts to: new active TB diagnosis, blood taken before or within 7 days of starting treatment. Active tuberculosis patients were HIV-seronegative South African adults aged 18 years or older with a new diagnosis. Confirmation of active tuberculosis was obtained by positive sputum smear microscopy and/or positive M. tuberculosis culture. Immunosequencing of unsorted cryopreserved PBMC covered, on average, approximately 100,000 T cells per clinical donor. This specimen belongs to a study of T cells in tuberculosis (dated 2018 in TCRdb). About the study as a whole: The study combined CD1B tetramers and high-throughput TCR immunosequencing to characterize T cells specific for the mycobacterial lipid antigen glucose monomycolate (GMM). With 9 to 11 people per group, a South African clinical cohort compared IGRA-negative adolescents, IGRA-positive adolescents with latent tuberculosis, and adults with active tuberculosis. PBMC from patients with active tuberculosis were archived either before the start of standard anti-tuberculosis treatment or within 7 days of starting that treatment.

On the study overall, not on this receptor specifically: Which clinical samples got chosen depended on the availability of cryopreserved specimens, and the active tuberculosis cases were adults, whereas the controls were adolescents. Shorter CDR3-alpha lengths in active tuberculosis patients partly drove the smaller NN-distances, and the TCR-beta difference was not statistically significant. With the diverse GMM-specific repertoire as input, a classifier achieved around 90% accuracy (AUROC around 0.88), whereas GEM motif frequencies as input gave 60% to 70% accuracy. Active tuberculosis TCR-alpha repertoires showed smaller mean NN-distances to GMM-specific TCRs than IGRA-negative controls, suggesting clonal expansion of these TCRs.

Rearrangement joined TRBV6-4 to TRBJ2-3, and 12 junction bases match TRBD2. Sequenced material: PBMCs, taken at tuberculosis diagnosis. This clonotype was obtained from an adult with tuberculosis. The DNA reads as follows: TGTGCCAGCAGTGCCGCTAGCGGGAGGGCAGATACGCAGTATTTT. The resulting protein is CASSAASGRADTQYF.